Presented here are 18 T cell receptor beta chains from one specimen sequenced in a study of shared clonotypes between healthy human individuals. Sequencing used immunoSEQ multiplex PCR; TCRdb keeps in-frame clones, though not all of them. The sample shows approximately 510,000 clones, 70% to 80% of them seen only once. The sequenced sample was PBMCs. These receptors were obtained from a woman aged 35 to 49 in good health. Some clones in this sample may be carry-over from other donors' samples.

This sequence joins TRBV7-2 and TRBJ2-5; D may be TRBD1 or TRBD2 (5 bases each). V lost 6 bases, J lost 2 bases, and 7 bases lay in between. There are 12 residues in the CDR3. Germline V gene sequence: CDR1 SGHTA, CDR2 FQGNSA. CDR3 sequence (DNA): TGTGCCAGCAGTTGGGGGCAAGAGACCCAGTACTTC. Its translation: CASSWGQETQYF.

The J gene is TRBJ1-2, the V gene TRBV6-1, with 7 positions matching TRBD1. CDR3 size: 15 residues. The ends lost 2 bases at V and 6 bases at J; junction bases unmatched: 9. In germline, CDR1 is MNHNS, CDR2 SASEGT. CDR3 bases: TGTGCCAGCAGTGAAATAGCCGGGACAGCCGATGGCTACACCTTC. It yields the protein CASSEIAGTADGYTF.

CDR3 sequence (DNA): TGTGCCAGCGCCCTTAGGCCTAGTTCCTACGAGCAGTACTTC. Translation gives CASALRPSSYEQYF. The V and J genes are TRBV28 and TRBJ2-7; D uncertain. The CDR3 spans 14 residues. V gave up 8 bases and J gave up 1 base, with 15 bases separating them. The germline V gene has CDR1 MDHEN and CDR2 SYDVKM.

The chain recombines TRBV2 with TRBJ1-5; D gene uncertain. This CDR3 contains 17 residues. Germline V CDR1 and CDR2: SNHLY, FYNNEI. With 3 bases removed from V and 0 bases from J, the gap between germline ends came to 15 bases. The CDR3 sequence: CASSDGYGTFSNQPQHF. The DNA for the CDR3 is TGTGCCAGCAGTGACGGATACGGAACCTTTAGCAATCAGCCCCAGCATTTT. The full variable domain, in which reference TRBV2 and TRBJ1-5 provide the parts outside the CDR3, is EPEVTQTPSHQVTQMGQEVILRCVPISNHLYFYWYRQILGQKVEFLVSFYNNEISEKSEIFDDQFSVERPDGSNFTLKIRSTKLEDSAMYFCASSDGYGTFSNQPQHFGDGTRLSIL.

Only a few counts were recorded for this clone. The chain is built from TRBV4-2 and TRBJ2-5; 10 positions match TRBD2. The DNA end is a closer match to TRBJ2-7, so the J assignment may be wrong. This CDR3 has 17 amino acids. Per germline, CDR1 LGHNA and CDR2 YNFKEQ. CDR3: CASSQESPAGGPYEQYF. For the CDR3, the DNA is TGTGCCAGCAGCCAAGAAAGCCCAGCGGGAGGGCCCTACGAGCAGTACTTC.

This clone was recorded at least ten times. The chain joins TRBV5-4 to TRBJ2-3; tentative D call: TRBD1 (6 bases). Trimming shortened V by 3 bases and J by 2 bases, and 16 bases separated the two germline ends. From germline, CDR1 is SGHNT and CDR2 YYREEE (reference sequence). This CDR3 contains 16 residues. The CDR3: CASSSRKQGVTDTQYF. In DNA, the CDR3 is TGTGCCAGCAGCTCGCGGAAACAGGGAGTCACAGATACGCAGTATTTT.

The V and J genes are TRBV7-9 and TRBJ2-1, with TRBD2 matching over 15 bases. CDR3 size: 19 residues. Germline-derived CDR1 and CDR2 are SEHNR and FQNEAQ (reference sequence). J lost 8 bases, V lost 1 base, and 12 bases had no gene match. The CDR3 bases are TGTGCCAGCAGCTTAGTAAGCTGGACTAGCGGGAGGGCCTCCGATGAGCAGTTCTTC. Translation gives CASSLVSWTSGRASDEQFF. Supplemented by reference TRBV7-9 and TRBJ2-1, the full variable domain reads DTGVSQNPRHKITKRGQNVTFRCDPISEHNRLYWYRQTLGQGPEFLTYFQNEAQLEKSRLLSDRFSAERPKGSFSTLEIQRTEQGDSAMYLCASSLVSWTSGRASDEQFFGPGTRLTVL.

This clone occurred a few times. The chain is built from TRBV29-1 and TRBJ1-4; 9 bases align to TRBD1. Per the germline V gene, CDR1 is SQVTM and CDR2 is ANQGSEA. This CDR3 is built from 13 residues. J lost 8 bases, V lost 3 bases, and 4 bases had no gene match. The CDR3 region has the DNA TGCAGCGTTGAGGTGGGACAGGGCGAAAAACTGTTTTTT. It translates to CSVEVGQGEKLFF. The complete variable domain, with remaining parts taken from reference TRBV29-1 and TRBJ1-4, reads SAVISQKPSRDICQRGTSLTIQCQVDSQVTMMFWYRQQPGQSLTLIATANQGSEATYESGFVIDKFPISRPNLTFSTLTVSNMSPEDSSIYLCSVEVGQGEKLFFGSGTQLSVL.

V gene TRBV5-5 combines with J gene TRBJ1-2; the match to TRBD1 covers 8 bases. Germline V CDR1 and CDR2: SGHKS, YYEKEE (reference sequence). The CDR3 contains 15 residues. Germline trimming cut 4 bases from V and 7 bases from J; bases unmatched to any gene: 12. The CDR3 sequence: CASSHPGQGLVGYTF. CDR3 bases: TGTGCCAGCAGCCACCCCGGACAGGGTCTGGTTGGCTACACCTTC.

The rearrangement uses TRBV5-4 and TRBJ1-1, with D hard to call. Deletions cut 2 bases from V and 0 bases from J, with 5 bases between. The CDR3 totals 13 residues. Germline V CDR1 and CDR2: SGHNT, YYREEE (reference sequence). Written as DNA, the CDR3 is TGTGCCAGCAGCTTCCCGATGAACACTGAAGCTTTCTTT. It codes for CASSFPMNTEAFF. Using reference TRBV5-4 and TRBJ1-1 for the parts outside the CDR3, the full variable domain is ETGVTQSPTHLIKTRGQQVTLRCSSQSGHNTVSWYQQALGQGPQFIFQYYREEENGRGNFPPRFSGLQFPNYSSELNVNALELDDSALYLCASSFPMNTEAFFGQGTRLTVV.

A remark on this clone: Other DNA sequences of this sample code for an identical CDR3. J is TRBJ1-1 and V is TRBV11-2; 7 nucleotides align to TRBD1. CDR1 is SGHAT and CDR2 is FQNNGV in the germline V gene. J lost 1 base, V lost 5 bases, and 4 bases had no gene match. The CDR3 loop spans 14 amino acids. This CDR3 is CASSPGQSNTEAFF. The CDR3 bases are TGTGCCAGCAGCCCGGGACAGTCGAACACTGAAGCTTTCTTT.

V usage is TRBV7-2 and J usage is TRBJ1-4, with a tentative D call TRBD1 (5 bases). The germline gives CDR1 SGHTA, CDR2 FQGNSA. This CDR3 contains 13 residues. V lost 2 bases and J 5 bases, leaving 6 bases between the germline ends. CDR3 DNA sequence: TGTGCCAGCAGCTTAAACAGGAATGAAAAACTGTTTTTT. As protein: CASSLNRNEKLFF.

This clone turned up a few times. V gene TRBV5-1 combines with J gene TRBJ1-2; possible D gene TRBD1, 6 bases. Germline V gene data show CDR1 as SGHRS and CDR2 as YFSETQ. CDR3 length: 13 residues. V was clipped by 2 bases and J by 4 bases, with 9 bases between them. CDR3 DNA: TGCGCCAGCAGCTTCGGGGGCGGCTATGGCTACACCTTC. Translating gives CASSFGGGYGYTF. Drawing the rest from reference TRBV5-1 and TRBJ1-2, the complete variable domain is KAGVTQTPRYLIKTRGQQVTLSCSPISGHRSVSWYQQTPGQGLQFLFEYFSETQRNKGNFPGRFSGRQFSNSRSEMNVSTLELGDSALYLCASSFGGGYGYTFGSGTRLTVV.

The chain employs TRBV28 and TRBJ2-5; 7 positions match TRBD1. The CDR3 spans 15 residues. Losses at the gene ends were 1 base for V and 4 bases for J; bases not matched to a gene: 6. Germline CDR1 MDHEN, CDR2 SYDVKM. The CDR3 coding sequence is TGTGCCAGCAGTTTATTTTCCAGGGGGAGAGAGACCCAGTACTTC. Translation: CASSLFSRGRETQYF.

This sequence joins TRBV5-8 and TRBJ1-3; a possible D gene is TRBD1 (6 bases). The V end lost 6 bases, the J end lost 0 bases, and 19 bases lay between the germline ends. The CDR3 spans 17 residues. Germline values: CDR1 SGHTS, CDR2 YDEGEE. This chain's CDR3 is CASTYATGSLSGNTIYF. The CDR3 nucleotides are TGTGCCAGCACCTACGCGACAGGATCTCTCTCTGGAAACACCATATATTTT.

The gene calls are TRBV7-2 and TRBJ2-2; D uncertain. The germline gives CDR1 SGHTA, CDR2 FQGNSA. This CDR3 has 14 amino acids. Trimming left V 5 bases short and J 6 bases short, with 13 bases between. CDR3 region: CASSRVVGSGELFF. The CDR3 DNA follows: TGTGCCAGCAGCAGAGTGGTGGGATCCGGGGAGCTGTTTTTT.

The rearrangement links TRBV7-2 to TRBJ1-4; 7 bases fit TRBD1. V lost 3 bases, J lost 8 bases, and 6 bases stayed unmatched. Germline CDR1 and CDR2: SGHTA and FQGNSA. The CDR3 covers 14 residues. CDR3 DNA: TGTGCCAGCAGCTTGGCAGGGGGTGGGGAAAAACTGTTTTTT. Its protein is CASSLAGGGEKLFF.

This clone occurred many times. The CDR3 DNA is TGTGCCAGCAGTGATCAGGGCAGGGGGCCTGGGAACACTGAAGCTTTCTTT. It is translated as CASSDQGRGPGNTEAFF. The chain has TRBV2 and TRBJ1-1, with TRBD1 matching over 8 bases. The CDR3 contains 17 residues. Per the germline V gene, CDR1 is SNHLY and CDR2 is FYNNEI. With V trimmed by 3 bases and J by 1 base, 10 bases remained unmatched. The full variable domain, in which reference TRBV2 and TRBJ1-1 provide the parts outside the CDR3, is EPEVTQTPSHQVTQMGQEVILRCVPISNHLYFYWYRQILGQKVEFLVSFYNNEISEKSEIFDDQFSVERPDGSNFTLKIRSTKLEDSAMYFCASSDQGRGPGNTEAFFGQGTRLTVV.